One sample yielded the 2 T cell receptor beta chains listed below, sequenced in a study of blood T cell repertoires in COVID-19. Measured with immunoSEQ multiplex PCR; TCRdb has only the in-frame clones, and not every one. The sample holds 210,000 or so clones, approximately 90% seen once. What was sequenced was peripheral blood. These receptors were taken from a woman aged 35 to 49 who had recovered from COVID-19.

The V call is TRBV10-3, the J call TRBJ2-1; 7 bases are shared with TRBD2. CDR1 ENHRY and CDR2 SYGVKD come from the germline V gene. With 7 bases clipped from V and 0 bases from J, the junction kept 9 bases outside the gene matches. The CDR3 has 16 residues. The CDR3 DNA reads TGTGCCATCACCCCTGAGGGCGGGAGCTCCTACAATGAGCAGTTCTTC. Its protein product is CAITPEGGSSYNEQFF.

The gene calls are TRBV5-1 and TRBJ2-5, with TRBD2 identical over 8 bases. The germline gives CDR1 SGHRS, CDR2 YFSETQ. V gave up 6 bases and J gave up 5 bases; unmatched junction bases: 6. The CDR3 has 13 amino acids. The CDR3 DNA reads TGCGCCAGCACCCGGGGGGGCGTGGAGACCCAGTACTTC. It is translated as CASTRGGVETQYF. The entire variable domain, with the rest obtained from reference TRBV5-1 and TRBJ2-5, is as follows: KAGVTQTPRYLIKTRGQQVTLSCSPISGHRSVSWYQQTPGQGLQFLFEYFSETQRNKGNFPGRFSGRQFSNSRSEMNVSTLELGDSALYLCASTRGGVETQYFGPGTRLLVL.